The source of this T cell receptor beta chain is a study of blood T cell repertoires in COVID-19. In Seattle, patients joined the study during active infection and were tracked longitudinally. TCRdb's table, derived via immunoSEQ multiplex PCR, lists solely in-frame clones and lacks some. The data hold 400,000 or so clones, with around 91% observed a single time. CDR3 length: 14 amino acids. CDR1 SGHRS and CDR2 YFSETQ come from the germline V gene. Trimming cost V 0 bases and J 7 bases; bases outside gene matches: 3. The TCR comes from a middle-aged woman with COVID-19, enrolled during active disease. V gene TRBV5-1 combines with J gene TRBJ1-4; 7 nucleotides line up with TRBD1. Material for sequencing was peripheral blood. DNA for the CDR3: TGCGCCAGCAGCTTGGAGGGGGCTGGTGAAAAACTGTTTTTT. The encoded protein is CASSLEGAGEKLFF.